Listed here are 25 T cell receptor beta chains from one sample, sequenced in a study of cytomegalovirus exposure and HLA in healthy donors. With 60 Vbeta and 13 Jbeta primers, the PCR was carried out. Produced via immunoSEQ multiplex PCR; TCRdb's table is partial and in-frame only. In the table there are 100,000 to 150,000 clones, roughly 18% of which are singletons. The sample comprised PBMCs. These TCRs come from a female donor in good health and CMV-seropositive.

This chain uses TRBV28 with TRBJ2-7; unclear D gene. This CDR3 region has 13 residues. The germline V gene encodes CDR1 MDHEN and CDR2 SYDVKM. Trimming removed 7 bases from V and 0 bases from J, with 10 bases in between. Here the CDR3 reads CASNGGFSYEQYF. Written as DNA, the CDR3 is TGTGCCAGCAATGGCGGATTCTCCTACGAGCAGTACTTC. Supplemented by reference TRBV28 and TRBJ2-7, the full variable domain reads DVKVTQSSRYLVKRTGEKVFLECVQDMDHENMFWYRQDPGLGLRLIYFSYDVKMKEKGDIPEGYSVSREKKERFSLILESASTNQTSMYLCASNGGFSYEQYFGPGTRLTVT.

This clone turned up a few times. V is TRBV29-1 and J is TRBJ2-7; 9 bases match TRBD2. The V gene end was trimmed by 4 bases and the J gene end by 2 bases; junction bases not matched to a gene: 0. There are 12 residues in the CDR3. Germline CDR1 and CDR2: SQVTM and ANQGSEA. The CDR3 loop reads CSVGLAAYEQYF. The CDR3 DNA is TGCAGCGTTGGACTAGCGGCCTACGAGCAGTACTTC.

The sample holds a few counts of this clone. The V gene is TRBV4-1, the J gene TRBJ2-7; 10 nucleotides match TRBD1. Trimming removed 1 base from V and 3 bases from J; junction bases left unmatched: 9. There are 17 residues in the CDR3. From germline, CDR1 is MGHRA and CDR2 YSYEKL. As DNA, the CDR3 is TGCGCCAGCAGCCAAGGCGCCCCCGGGGACAGGGGCTACGAGCAGTACTTC. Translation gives CASSQGAPGDRGYEQYF.

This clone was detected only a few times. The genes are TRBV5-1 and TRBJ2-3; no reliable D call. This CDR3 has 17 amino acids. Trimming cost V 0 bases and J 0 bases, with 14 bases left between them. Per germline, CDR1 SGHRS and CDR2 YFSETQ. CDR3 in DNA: TGCGCCAGCAGCTTGGCCGGGTCTGATTATAGCACAGATACGCAGTATTTT. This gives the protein CASSLAGSDYSTDTQYF.

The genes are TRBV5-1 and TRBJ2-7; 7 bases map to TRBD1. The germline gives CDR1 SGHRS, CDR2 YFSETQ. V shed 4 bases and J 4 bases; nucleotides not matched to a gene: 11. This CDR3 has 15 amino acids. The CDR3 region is CASSQAPGQHYEQYF. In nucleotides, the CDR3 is TGCGCCAGCAGCCAAGCTCCGGGACAGCATTACGAGCAGTACTTC.

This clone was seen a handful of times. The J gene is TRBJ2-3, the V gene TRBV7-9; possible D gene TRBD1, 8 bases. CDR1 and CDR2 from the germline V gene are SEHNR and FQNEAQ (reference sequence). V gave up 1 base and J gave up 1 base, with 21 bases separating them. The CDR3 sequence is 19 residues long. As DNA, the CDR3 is TGTGCCAGCAGCTTAGGAGGACAGGGAGGGCTACCGGGCACAGATACGCAGTATTTT. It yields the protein CASSLGGQGGLPGTDTQYF.

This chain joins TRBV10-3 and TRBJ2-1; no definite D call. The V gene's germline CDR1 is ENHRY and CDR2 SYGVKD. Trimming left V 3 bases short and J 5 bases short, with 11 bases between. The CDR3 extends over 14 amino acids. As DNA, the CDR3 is TGTGCCATCAGTGAATCGTTCCGGGACAATGAGCAGTTCTTC. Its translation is CAISESFRDNEQFF.

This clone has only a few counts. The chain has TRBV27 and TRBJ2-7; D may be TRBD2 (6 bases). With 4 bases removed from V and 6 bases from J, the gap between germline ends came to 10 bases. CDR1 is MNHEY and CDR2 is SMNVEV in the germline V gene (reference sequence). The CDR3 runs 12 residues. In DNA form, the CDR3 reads TGTGCCAGCAGTTGGCCCGGGAGCGAGCAGTACTTC. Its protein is CASSWPGSEQYF.

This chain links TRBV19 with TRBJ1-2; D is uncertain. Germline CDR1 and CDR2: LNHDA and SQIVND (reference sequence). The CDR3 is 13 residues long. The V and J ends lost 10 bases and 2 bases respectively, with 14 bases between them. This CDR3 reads CATAEGRNYGYTF. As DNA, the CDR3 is TGTGCCACCGCCGAGGGCCGGAACTATGGCTACACCTTC.

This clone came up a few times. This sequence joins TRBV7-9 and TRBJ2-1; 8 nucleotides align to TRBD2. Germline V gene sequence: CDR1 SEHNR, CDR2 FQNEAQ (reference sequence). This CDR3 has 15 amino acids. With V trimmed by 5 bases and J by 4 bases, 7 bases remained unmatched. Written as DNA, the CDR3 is TGTGCCAGCAGCCTAGAAGCGGGGGTATACAATGAGCAGTTCTTC. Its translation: CASSLEAGVYNEQFF. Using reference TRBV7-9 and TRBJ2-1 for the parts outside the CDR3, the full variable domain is DTGVSQNPRHKITKRGQNVTFRCDPISEHNRLYWYRQTLGQGPEFLTYFQNEAQLEKSRLLSDRFSAERPKGSFSTLEIQRTEQGDSAMYLCASSLEAGVYNEQFFGPGTRLTVL.

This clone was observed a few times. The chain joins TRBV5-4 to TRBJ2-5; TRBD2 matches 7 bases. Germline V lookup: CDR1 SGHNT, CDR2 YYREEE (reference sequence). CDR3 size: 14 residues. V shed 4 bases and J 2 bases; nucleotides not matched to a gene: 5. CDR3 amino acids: CASSTKRGQETQYF. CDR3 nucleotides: TGTGCCAGCAGCACCAAGCGGGGACAAGAGACCCAGTACTTC.

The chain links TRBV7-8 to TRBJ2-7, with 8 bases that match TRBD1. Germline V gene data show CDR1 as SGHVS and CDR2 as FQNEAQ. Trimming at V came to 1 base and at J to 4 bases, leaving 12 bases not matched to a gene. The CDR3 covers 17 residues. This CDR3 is CASSLEVVATGVYEQYF. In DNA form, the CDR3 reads TGTGCCAGCAGCTTAGAAGTCGTCGCGACAGGGGTATACGAGCAGTACTTC.

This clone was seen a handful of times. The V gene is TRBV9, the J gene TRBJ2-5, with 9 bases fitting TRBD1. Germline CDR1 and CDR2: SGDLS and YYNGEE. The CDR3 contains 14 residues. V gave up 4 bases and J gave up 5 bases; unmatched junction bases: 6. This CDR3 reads CASSSSTGGETQYF. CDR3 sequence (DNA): TGTGCCAGCAGCTCGTCGACAGGGGGGGAGACCCAGTACTTC.

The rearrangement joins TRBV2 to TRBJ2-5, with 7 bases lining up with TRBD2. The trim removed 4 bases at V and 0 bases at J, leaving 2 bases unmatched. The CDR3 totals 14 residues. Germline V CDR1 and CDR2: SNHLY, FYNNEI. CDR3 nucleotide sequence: TGTGCCAGCAGTGCGACTAGCCACCAAGAGACCCAGTACTTC. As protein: CASSATSHQETQYF.

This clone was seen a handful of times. CDR3 region: CASSPETVLSNQPQHF. CDR3 coding DNA: TGTGCCAGCAGCCCAGAGACAGTACTTAGCAATCAGCCCCAGCATTTT. The rearrangement uses TRBV7-2 and TRBJ1-5; a possible D gene is TRBD1 (5 bases). V was clipped by 5 bases and J by 0 bases, with 14 bases between them. This CDR3 spans 16 amino acids. Germline V gene lookup returns CDR1 SGHTA and CDR2 FQGNSA. Full variable domain (outside the CDR3, taken from reference TRBV7-2 and TRBJ1-5): GAGVSQSPSNKVTEKGKDVELRCDPISGHTALYWYRQSLGQGLEFLIYFQGNSAPDKSGLPSDRFSAERTGGSVSTLTIQRTQQEDSAVYLCASSPETVLSNQPQHFGDGTRLSIL.

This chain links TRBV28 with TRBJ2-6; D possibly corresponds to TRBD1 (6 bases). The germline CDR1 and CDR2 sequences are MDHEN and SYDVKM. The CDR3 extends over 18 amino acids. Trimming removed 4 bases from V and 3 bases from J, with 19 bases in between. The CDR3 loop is CASSSRTVAYYGANVLTF. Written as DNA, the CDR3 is TGTGCCAGCAGTTCTAGGACAGTGGCCTATTATGGGGCCAACGTCCTGACTTTC.

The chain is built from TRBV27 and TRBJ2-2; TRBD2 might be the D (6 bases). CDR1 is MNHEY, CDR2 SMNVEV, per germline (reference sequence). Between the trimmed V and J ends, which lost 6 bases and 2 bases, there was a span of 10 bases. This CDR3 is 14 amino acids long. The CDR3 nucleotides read TGTGCCAGCAGCCCAGGGACTAACACCGGGGAGCTGTTTTTT. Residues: CASSPGTNTGELFF.

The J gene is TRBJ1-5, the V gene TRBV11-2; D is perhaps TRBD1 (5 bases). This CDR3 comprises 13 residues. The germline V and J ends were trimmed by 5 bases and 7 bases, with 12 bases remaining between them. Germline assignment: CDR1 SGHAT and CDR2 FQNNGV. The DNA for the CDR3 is TGTGCCAGCAGCCCTGGGGGGAGGCAGCCCCAGCATTTT. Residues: CASSPGGRQPQHF.

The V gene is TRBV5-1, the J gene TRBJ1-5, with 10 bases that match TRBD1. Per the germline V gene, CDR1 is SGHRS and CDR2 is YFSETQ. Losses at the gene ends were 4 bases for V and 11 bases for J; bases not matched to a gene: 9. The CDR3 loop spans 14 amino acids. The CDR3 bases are TGCGCCAGCAGCCTCACGGGGACAGGGGAGACCCAGCATTTT. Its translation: CASSLTGTGETQHF.

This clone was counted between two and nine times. The CDR3 here is CASSEEGGAYNEQFF. CDR3 coding DNA: TGTGCCAGCAGTGAGGAGGGCGGGGCCTACAATGAGCAGTTCTTC. The rearrangement links TRBV6-1 to TRBJ2-1; D perhaps matches TRBD2 (6 bases). Trimming took off 3 bases at V and 2 bases at J, with 11 bases between the two ends. CDR3 length equals 15 residues. The germline V gene encodes CDR1 MNHNS and CDR2 SASEGT.

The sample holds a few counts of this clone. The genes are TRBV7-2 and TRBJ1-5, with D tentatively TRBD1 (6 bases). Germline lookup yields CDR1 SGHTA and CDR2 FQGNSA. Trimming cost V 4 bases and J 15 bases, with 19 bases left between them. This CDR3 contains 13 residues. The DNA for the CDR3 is TGTGCCAGCAGCTCCCGCCCGACAGGAACAACGCATTTT. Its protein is CASSSRPTGTTHF.

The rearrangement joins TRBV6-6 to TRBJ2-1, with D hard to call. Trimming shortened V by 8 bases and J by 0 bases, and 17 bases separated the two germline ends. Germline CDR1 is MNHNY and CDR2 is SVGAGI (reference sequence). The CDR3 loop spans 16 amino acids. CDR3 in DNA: TGTGCCAGCCGCGGAAGGCAGATGAGCTCCTACAATGAGCAGTTCTTC. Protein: CASRGRQMSSYNEQFF.

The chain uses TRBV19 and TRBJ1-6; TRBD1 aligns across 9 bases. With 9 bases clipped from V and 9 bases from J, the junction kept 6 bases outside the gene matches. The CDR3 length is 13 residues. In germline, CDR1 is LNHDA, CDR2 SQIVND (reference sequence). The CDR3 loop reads CASVGQGGSPLHF. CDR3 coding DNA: TGTGCCAGCGTGGGACAGGGCGGTTCACCCCTCCACTTT.

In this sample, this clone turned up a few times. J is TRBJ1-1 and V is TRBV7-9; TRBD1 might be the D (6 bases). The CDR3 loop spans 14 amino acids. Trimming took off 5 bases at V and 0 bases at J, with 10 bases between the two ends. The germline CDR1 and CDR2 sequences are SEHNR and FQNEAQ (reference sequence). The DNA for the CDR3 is TGTGCCAGCAGCGCCAGGGGAGTGAACACTGAAGCTTTCTTT. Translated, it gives CASSARGVNTEAFF. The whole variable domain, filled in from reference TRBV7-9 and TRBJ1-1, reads DTGVSQNPRHKITKRGQNVTFRCDPISEHNRLYWYRQTLGQGPEFLTYFQNEAQLEKSRLLSDRFSAERPKGSFSTLEIQRTEQGDSAMYLCASSARGVNTEAFFGQGTRLTVV.

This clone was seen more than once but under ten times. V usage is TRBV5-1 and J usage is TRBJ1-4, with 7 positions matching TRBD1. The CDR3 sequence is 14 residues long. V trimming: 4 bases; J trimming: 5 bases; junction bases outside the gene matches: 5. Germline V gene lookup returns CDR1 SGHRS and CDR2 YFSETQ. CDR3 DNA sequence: TGCGCCAGCAGCGGGGGACAGTTAAATGAAAAACTGTTTTTT. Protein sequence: CASSGGQLNEKLFF.